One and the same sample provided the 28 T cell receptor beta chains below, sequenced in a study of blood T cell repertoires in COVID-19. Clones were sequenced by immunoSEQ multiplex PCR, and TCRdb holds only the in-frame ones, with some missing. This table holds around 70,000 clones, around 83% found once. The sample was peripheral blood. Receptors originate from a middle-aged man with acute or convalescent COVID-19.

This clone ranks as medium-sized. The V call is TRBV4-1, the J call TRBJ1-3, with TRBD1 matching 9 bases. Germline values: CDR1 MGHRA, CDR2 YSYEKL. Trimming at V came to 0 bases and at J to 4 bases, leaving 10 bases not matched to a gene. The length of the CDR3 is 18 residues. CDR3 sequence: CASSQDRNRGLGGNTIYF. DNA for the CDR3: TGCGCCAGCAGCCAAGATCGGAACAGGGGGCTAGGAGGAAACACCATATATTTT.

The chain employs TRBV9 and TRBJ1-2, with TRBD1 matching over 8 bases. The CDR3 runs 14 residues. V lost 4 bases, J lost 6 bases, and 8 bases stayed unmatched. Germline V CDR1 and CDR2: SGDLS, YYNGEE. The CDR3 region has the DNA TGTGCCAGCAGCCTACGGACAGGGTTGGATGGCTACACCTTC. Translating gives CASSLRTGLDGYTF.

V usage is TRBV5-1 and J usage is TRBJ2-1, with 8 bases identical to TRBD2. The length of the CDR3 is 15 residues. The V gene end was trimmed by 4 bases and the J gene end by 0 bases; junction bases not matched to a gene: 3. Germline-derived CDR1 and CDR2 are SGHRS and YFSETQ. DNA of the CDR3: TGCGCCAGCAGCCGCAGCGGGGGCTCCTACAATGAGCAGTTCTTC. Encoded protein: CASSRSGGSYNEQFF.

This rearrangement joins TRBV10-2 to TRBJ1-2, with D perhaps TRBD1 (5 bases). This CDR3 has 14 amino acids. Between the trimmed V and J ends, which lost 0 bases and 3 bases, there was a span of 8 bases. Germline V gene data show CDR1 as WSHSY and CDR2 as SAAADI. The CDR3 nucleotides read TGCGCCAGCAGTGAGTCAGTGACAGACTATGGCTACACCTTC. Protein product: CASSESVTDYGYTF.

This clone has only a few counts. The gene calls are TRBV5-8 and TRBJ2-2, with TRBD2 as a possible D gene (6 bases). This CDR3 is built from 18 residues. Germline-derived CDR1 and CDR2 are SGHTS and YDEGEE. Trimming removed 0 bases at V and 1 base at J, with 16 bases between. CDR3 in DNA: TGTGCCAGCAGCTTGGCCCGGGGAAGGGAGGAGAACACCGGGGAGCTGTTTTTT. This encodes CASSLARGREENTGELFF.

Written as DNA, the CDR3 is TGTGCCAGCAGCTTGGAGACAGGGCTAAATGAAAAACTGTTTTTT. As protein: CASSLETGLNEKLFF. This chain connects TRBV5-6 to TRBJ1-4; 7 bases line up with TRBD1. Germline lookup yields CDR1 SGHDT and CDR2 YYEEEE. After removal of 0 bases from V and 5 bases from J, the junction contained 4 bases not matched to a gene. The CDR3 is 15 amino acids.

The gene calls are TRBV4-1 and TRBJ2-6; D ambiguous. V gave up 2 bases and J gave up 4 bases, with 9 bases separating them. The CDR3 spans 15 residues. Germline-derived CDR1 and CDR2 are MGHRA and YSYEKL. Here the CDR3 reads CASSQPRRGANVLTF. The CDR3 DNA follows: TGCGCCAGCAGCCAACCTCGTCGGGGGGCCAACGTCCTGACTTTC.

The CDR3 protein is CASSGTGDYNEQFF. CDR3 sequence (DNA): TGTGCCAGCAGTGGGACAGGGGACTACAATGAGCAGTTCTTC. V usage is TRBV25-1 and J usage is TRBJ2-1; 9 bases fit TRBD1. CDR3 length: 14 residues. The germline V gene has CDR1 MGHDK and CDR2 SYGVNS. The trim removed 4 bases at V and 3 bases at J, leaving 1 base unmatched.

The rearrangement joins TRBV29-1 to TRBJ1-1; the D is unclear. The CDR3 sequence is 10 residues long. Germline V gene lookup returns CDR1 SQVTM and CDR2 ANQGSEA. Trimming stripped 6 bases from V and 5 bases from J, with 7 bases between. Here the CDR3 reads CSVGETEAFF. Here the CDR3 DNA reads TGCAGCGTAGGAGAGACTGAAGCTTTCTTT.

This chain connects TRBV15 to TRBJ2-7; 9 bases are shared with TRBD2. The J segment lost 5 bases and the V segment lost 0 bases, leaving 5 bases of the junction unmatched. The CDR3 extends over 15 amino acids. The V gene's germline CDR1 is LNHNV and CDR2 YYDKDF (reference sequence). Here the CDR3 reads CATSRDLAGPHEQYF. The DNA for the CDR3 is TGTGCCACCAGCAGAGATCTAGCGGGACCGCACGAGCAGTACTTC.

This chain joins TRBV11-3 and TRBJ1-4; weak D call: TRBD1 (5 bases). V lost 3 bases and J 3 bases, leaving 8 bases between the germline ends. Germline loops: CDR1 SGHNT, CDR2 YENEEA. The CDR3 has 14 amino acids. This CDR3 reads CASSLRGANEKLFF. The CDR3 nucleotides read TGTGCCAGCAGCTTGCGGGGGGCTAATGAAAAACTGTTTTTT.

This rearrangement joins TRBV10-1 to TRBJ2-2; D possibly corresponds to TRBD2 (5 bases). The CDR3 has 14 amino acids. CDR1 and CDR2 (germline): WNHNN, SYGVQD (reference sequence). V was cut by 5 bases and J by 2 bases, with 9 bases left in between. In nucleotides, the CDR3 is TGCGCCAGCAGTTTCGCGGGTAACACCGGGGAGCTGTTTTTT. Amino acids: CASSFAGNTGELFF.

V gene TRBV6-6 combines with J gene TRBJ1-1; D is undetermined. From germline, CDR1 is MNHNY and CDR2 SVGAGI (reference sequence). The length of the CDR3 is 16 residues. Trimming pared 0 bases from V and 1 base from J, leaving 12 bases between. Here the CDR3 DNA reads TGTGCCAGCAGTTACTCGAGGGTCCGGGGGAACACTGAAGCTTTCTTT. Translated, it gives CASSYSRVRGNTEAFF.

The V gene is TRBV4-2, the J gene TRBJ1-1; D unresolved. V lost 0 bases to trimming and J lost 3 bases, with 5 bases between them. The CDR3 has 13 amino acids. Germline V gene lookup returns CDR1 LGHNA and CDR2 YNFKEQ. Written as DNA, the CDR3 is TGTGCCAGCAGCCAAGAGAGTTACACTGAAGCTTTCTTT. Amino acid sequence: CASSQESYTEAFF.

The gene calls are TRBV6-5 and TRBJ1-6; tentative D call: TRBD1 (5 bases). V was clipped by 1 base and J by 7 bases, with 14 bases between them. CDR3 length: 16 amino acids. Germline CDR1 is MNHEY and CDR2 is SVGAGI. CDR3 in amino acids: CASSYLGLSGNSPLHF. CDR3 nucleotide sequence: TGTGCCAGCAGTTACTTGGGTCTCTCAGGGAATTCACCCCTCCACTTT.

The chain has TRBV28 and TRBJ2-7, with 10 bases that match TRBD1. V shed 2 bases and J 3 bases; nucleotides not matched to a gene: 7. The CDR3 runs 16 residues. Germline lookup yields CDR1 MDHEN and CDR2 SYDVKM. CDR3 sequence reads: CASSLAPRTGGYEQYF. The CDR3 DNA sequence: TGTGCCAGCAGTTTAGCCCCCCGGACAGGGGGCTACGAGCAGTACTTC.

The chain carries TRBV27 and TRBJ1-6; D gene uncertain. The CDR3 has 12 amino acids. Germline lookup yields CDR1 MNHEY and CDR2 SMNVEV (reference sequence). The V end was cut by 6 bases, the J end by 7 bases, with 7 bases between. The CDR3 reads CASRLSNSPLHF. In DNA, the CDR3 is TGTGCCAGCAGACTCTCAAATTCACCCCTCCACTTT.

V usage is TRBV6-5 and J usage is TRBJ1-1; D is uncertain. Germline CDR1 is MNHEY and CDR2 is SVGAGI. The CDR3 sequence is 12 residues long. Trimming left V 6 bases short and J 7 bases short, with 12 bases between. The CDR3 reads CASSHLAGEAFF. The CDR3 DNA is TGTGCCAGCAGCCACCTGGCGGGTGAAGCTTTCTTT.

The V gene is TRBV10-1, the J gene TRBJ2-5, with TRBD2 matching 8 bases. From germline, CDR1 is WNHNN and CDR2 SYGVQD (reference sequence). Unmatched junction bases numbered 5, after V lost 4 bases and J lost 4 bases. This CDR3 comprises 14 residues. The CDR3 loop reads CASSAGAGGETQYF. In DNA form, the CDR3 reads TGCGCCAGCAGTGCTGGGGCGGGAGGAGAGACCCAGTACTTC.

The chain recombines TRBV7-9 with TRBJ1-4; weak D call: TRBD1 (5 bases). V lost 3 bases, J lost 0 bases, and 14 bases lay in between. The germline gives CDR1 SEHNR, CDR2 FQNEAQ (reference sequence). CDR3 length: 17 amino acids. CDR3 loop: CASSLGPGRATNEKLFF. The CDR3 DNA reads TGTGCCAGCAGCTTGGGGCCAGGGAGGGCAACTAATGAAAAACTGTTTTTT.

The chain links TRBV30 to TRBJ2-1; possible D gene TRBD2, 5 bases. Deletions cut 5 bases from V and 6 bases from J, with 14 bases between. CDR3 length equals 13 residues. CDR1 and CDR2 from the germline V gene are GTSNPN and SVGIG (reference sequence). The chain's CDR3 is CAWEEAVGNEQFF. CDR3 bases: TGTGCCTGGGAGGAGGCGGTTGGCAATGAGCAGTTCTTC.

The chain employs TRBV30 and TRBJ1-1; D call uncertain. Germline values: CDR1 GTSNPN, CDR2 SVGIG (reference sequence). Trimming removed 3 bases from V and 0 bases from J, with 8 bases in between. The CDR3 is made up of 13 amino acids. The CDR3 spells CAWRFSLNTEAFF. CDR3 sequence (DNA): TGTGCCTGGAGGTTTTCCTTGAACACTGAAGCTTTCTTT.

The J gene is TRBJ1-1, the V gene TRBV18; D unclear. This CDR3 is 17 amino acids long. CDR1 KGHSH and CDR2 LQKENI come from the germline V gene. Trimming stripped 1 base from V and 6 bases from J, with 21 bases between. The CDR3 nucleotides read TGTGCCAGCTCACCACTTACTTTAGGGATCGAGGGCGCTGAAGCTTTCTTT. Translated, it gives CASSPLTLGIEGAEAFF. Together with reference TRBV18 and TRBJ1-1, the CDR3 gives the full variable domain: NAGVMQNPRHLVRRRGQEARLRCSPMKGHSHVYWYRQLPEEGLKFMVYLQKENIIDESGMPKERFSAEFPKEGPSILRIQQVVRGDSAAYFCASSPLTLGIEGAEAFFGQGTRLTVV.

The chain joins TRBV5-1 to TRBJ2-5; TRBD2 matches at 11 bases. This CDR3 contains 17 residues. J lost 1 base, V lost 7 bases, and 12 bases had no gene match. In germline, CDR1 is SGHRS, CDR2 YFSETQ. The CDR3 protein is CASSGTSGTRTQETQYF. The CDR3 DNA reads TGCGCCAGCTCTGGGACTAGCGGTACCCGGACCCAAGAGACCCAGTACTTC.

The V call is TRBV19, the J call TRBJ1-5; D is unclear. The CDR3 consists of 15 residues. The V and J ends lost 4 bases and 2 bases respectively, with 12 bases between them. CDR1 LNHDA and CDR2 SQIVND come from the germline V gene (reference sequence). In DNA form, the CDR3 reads TGTGCCAGTAGTACTCTAGTAGACCGCAATCAGCCCCAGCATTTT. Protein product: CASSTLVDRNQPQHF.

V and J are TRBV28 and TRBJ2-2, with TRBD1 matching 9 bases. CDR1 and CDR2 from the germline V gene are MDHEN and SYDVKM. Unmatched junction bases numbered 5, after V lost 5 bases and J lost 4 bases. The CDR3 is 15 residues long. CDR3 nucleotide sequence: TGTGCCAGCAGTCGGGACAGGGACGCCACCGGGGAGCTGTTTTTT. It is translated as CASSRDRDATGELFF.

The chain's CDR3 is CASSSLSGRGKETQYF. For the CDR3, the DNA is TGTGCCAGCAGCTCACTTAGCGGGAGGGGCAAAGAGACCCAGTACTTC. The J gene is TRBJ2-5, the V gene TRBV5-6; 11 bases line up with TRBD2. After removal of 3 bases from V and 3 bases from J, the junction contained 7 bases not matched to a gene. The CDR3 contains 16 residues. Germline values: CDR1 SGHDT, CDR2 YYEEEE.

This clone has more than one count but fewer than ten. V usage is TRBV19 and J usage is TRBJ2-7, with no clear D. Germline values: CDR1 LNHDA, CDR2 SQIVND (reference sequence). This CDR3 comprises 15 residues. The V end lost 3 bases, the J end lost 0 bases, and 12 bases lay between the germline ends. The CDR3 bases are TGTGCCAGTAGTATGGGCTCTCTAAGCTCCTACGAGCAGTACTTC. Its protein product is CASSMGSLSSYEQYF.